This TCR beta chain is drawn from a study of regulatory T cells in long-lasting Graves disease. General study results and limits: Only peripheral blood was studied, not thyroid tissue.

Germline CDR1 reads GTSNPN; CDR2 reads SVGIG (reference sequence). After removal of 2 bases from V and 0 bases from J, the junction contained 4 bases not matched to a gene. This CDR3 contains 14 residues. The time point: persistent/refractory GD, antithyroid drugs over 5 years with positive TRAb. Researchers made the TCR library from RNA that was extracted from PBMCs. About this clonotype: What it binds is unknown.

Arm-PCR of CDR3 regions with iRepertoire HTBI primers generated TCR beta libraries. TCRdb fed the multiplex PCR reads into MiXCR, producing one record per CDR3 protein. Of fewer than 550,000 distinct CDR3 sequences listed, 20% to 25% are singletons. The sample here was peripheral blood mononuclear cells (PBMCs), taken when the disease was refractory, from a patient treated with antithyroid drugs. This sequence was found in a female donor with Graves disease. The chain couples TRBV30 to TRBJ2-7; 7 nucleotides line up with TRBD2. CDR3: CAWSPASGSYEQYF. CDR3 in DNA: TGTGCCTGGAGTCCTGCTAGCGGCTCCTACGAGCAGTACTTC. Supplemented by reference TRBV30 and TRBJ2-7, the full variable domain reads SQTIHQWPATLVQPVGSPLSLECTVEGTSNPNLYWYRQAAGRGLQLLFYSVGIGQISSEVPQNLSASRPQDRQFILSSKKLLLSDSGFYLCAWSPASGSYEQYFGPGTRLTVT.